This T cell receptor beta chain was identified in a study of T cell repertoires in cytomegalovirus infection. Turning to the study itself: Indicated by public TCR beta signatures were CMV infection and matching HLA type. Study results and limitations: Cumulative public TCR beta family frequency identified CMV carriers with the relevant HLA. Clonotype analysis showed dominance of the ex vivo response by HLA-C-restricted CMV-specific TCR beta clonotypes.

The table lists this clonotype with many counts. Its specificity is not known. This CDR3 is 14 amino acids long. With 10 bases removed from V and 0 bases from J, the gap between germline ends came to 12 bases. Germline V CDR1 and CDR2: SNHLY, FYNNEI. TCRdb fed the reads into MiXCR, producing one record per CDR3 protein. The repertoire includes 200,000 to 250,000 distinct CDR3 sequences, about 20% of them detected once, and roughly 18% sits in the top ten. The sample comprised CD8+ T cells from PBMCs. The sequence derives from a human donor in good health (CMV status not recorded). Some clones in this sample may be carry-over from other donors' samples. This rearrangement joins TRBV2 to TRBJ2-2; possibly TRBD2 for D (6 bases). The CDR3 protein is CATHRTTNTGELFF. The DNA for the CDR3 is TGTGCCACTCACAGGACTACGAACACCGGGGAGCTGTTTTTT. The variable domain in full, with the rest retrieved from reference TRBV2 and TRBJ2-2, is EPEVTQTPSHQVTQMGQEVILRCVPISNHLYFYWYRQILGQKVEFLVSFYNNEISEKSEIFDDQFSVERPDGSNFTLKIRSTKLEDSAMYFCATHRTTNTGELFFGEGSRLTVL.